The 32 T cell receptor beta chains below were found in one sample sequenced in a study of T-cell memory formation after mild COVID-19. MiXCR, run by TCRdb on the 5' RACE reads, gives a single entry per CDR3 protein. This sample carries about 360,000 distinct CDR3 sequences, roughly an eighth of them seen once, and the ten largest clones take roughly 22%. Sequenced material: PBMCs or a T cell subset sorted from them (not recorded which). These TCRs come from a young man who had mild COVID-19 (a few samples of this study predate the infection). Cell type and time point are not known.

The chain employs TRBV2 and TRBJ2-7; D unresolved. Trimming left V 4 bases short and J 1 base short, with 8 bases between. The CDR3 sequence is 13 residues long. CDR1 and CDR2 from the germline V gene are SNHLY and FYNNEI. CDR3 coding DNA: TGTGCCAGCAGTGTGGGGTTATCCTACGAGCAGTACGTC. Protein product: CASSVGLSYEQYV.

The chain is built from TRBV7-8 and TRBJ2-1; D remains unclear. V was clipped by 3 bases and J by 0 bases, with 6 bases between them. The CDR3 spans 14 residues. Germline V gives CDR1 SGHVS, CDR2 FQNEAQ. CDR3 DNA sequence: TGTGCCAGCAGCTTTCTGAGCTCCTACAATGAGCAGTTCTTC. It encodes CASSFLSSYNEQFF.

In its sample, this clonotype was seen a few times. The rearrangement joins TRBV2 to TRBJ2-3; D unclear. Trimming shortened V by 8 bases and J by 9 bases, and 3 bases separated the two germline ends. Germline V gives CDR1 SNHLY, CDR2 FYNNEI. The CDR3 has 8 residues. DNA for the CDR3: TGTGCCAGCCAGACGCAGTATTTT. This encodes CASQTQYF.

The chain is built from TRBV20-1 and TRBJ1-5, with D hard to call. The CDR3 consists of 13 residues. Trimming removed 2 bases from V and 0 bases from J, with 5 bases in between. Germline values: CDR1 DFQATT, CDR2 SNEGSKA (reference sequence). CDR3 sequence reads: CSARQDSNQPQHF. The CDR3 DNA follows: TGCAGTGCTAGACAGGATAGCAATCAGCCCCAGCATTTT.

Ten or more counts support this clonotype. The J gene is TRBJ2-1, the V gene TRBV19, with TRBD2 matching over 9 bases. This CDR3 has 15 residues. With 5 bases clipped from V and 3 bases from J, the junction kept 5 bases outside the gene matches. Per the germline V gene, CDR1 is LNHDA and CDR2 is SQIVND (reference sequence). CDR3 amino acids: CASSVSSGDYNEQFF. The DNA of the CDR3 is TGTGCCAGTAGTGTGTCTAGCGGGGACTACAATGAGCAGTTCTTC.

The V gene is TRBV7-3, the J gene TRBJ2-7, with 7 bases aligning to TRBD2. CDR1 is SGHTA, CDR2 FQGTGA, per germline. V gave up 1 base and J gave up 2 bases; unmatched junction bases: 5. This CDR3 comprises 15 residues. The CDR3 coding sequence is TGTGCCAGCAGCTTAAGGGGAGGGGATCCCTACGAGCAGTACTTC. Residues: CASSLRGGDPYEQYF.

The J gene is TRBJ1-2, the V gene TRBV5-5, with D possibly TRBD1 on 5 matching bases. Deletions cut 2 bases from V and 3 bases from J, with 14 bases between. Germline V gene lookup returns CDR1 SGHKS and CDR2 YYEKEE (reference sequence). The CDR3 length is 15 residues. CDR3 DNA sequence: TGTGCCAGCAGCTTTGAGCCGGGGGTGGACTATGGCTACACCTTC. Protein: CASSFEPGVDYGYTF.

This rearrangement joins TRBV4-3 to TRBJ1-2; D unresolved. Trimming pared 0 bases from V and 1 base from J, leaving 9 bases between. The CDR3 is made up of 15 amino acids. The V gene's germline CDR1 is LGHNA and CDR2 YSLEER. The CDR3 protein is CASSQDLGNNYGYTF. Written as DNA, the CDR3 is TGCGCCAGCAGCCAAGATTTAGGGAATAACTATGGCTACACCTTC.

This chain joins TRBV2 and TRBJ2-7, with TRBD1 identical over 9 bases. This CDR3 contains 12 residues. V shed 11 bases and J 3 bases; nucleotides not matched to a gene: 5. In germline, CDR1 is SNHLY, CDR2 FYNNEI. The DNA for the CDR3 is TGTGCCGGAGGGACAGGGAACTACGAGCAGTACGTC. This codes for CAGGTGNYEQYV.

This clonotype was seen only a few times. The J gene is TRBJ1-5, the V gene TRBV12-3 or TRBV12-4; D uncertain. V was cut by 5 bases and J by 7 bases, with 15 bases left in between. The CDR3 is 14 residues long. The CDR3 region is CASSRLGTAQPQHF. CDR3 nucleotides: TGTGCCAGCAGTCGTTTAGGTACCGCCCAGCCCCAGCATTTT.

The table lists this clonotype with a few counts. This rearrangement joins TRBV7-2 to TRBJ2-2; no definite D call. The CDR3 is made up of 13 amino acids. Trimming stripped 5 bases from V and 5 bases from J, with 9 bases between. From germline, CDR1 is SGHTA and CDR2 FQGNSA. The CDR3 loop is CASSRWPTGELFF. Written as DNA, the CDR3 is TGTGCCAGCAGCCGTTGGCCGACCGGGGAGCTGTTTTTT.

This clonotype occurred many times. V is TRBV18 and J is TRBJ2-3, with TRBD2 identical over 10 bases. Germline CDR1 reads KGHSH; CDR2 reads LQKENI. Trimming cost V 1 base and J 1 base; bases outside gene matches: 2. The CDR3 covers 16 residues. CDR3 coding DNA: TGTGCCAGCTCACCACTCAGCGGGGGGGGCACAGATACGCAGTATTTT. Its protein is CASSPLSGGGTDTQYF.

Only a few counts were recorded for this clonotype. The rearrangement joins TRBV20-1 to TRBJ1-3; 7 nucleotides agree with TRBD1. J lost 4 bases, V lost 1 base, and 4 bases had no gene match. CDR1 is DFQATT, CDR2 SNEGSKA, per germline (reference sequence). The CDR3 spans 14 residues. CDR3 sequence: CSARGQGGGNTIYF. CDR3 DNA sequence: TGCAGTGCTAGAGGACAGGGAGGAGGAAACACCATATATTTT.

The chain has TRBV11-2 and TRBJ2-1, with 8 bases lining up with TRBD2. CDR1 and CDR2 (germline): SGHAT, FQNNGV. J gave up 8 bases and V 3 bases, and 6 bases lay outside the gene matches. This CDR3 is built from 14 residues. CDR3 nucleotide sequence: TGTGCCAGCAGCTTCGGGACTAGGGGTCATGAGCAGTTCTTC. Amino acids: CASSFGTRGHEQFF.

This sequence joins TRBV4-3 and TRBJ2-1, with a tentative D call TRBD2 (5 bases). The V end was cut by 0 bases, the J end by 6 bases, with 18 bases between. The CDR3 is 17 amino acids. Germline-derived CDR1 and CDR2 are LGHNA and YSLEER. CDR3 region: CASSQEEEVGYGNEQFF. For the CDR3, the DNA is TGCGCCAGCAGCCAAGAGGAGGAGGTGGGCTACGGCAATGAGCAGTTCTTC.

The chain is built from TRBV10-3 and TRBJ1-4; D gene unclear. Trimming cost V 6 bases and J 6 bases, with 11 bases left between them. The length of the CDR3 is 13 residues. Germline assignment: CDR1 ENHRY and CDR2 SYGVKD. The CDR3 DNA is TGTGCCATCAGCTCCGGTGCGGATGAAAAACTGTTTTTT. Its protein product is CAISSGADEKLFF.

The chain joins TRBV3-1 to TRBJ2-5; D ambiguous. The V gene lost 1 base and the J gene lost 5 bases, with 11 bases spanning the gap. This CDR3 comprises 14 residues. CDR1 is LGHDT and CDR2 is YNNKEL in the germline V gene (reference sequence). The CDR3, as DNA: TGTGCCAGCAGCCAAGTAGCAGGTGGCGAGACCCAGTACTTC. This codes for CASSQVAGGETQYF.

This clonotype was seen more than once but under ten times. V usage is TRBV2 and J usage is TRBJ1-1; perhaps TRBD1 as D (5 bases). The germline V and J ends were trimmed by 4 bases and 10 bases, with 10 bases remaining between them. Germline V gives CDR1 SNHLY, CDR2 FYNNEI. The CDR3 sequence is 11 residues long. DNA of the CDR3: TGTGCCAGCAGTGTGGGCGGGGGAGCTTTCTTT. This sequence encodes CASSVGGGAFF.

The chain couples TRBV28 to TRBJ2-1; D remains unclear. CDR3 length equals 13 residues. Germline CDR1 MDHEN, CDR2 SYDVKM. V shed 3 bases and J shed 5 bases, with 8 bases lying between them. CDR3 region: CASSFLANNEQFF. CDR3 DNA sequence: TGTGCCAGCAGTTTCCTGGCTAACAATGAGCAGTTCTTC.

The rearrangement joins TRBV4-2 to TRBJ2-1, with D possibly TRBD2 on 5 matching bases. V was pared by 1 base and J by 1 base, with 11 bases between. The CDR3 totals 16 residues. Germline CDR1 is LGHNA and CDR2 is YNFKEQ. CDR3 protein: CASSQVASPSYNEQFF. The CDR3 nucleotides read TGTGCCAGCAGCCAAGTAGCGTCCCCGTCCTACAATGAGCAGTTCTTC.

The rearrangement joins TRBV20-1 to TRBJ1-2; D remains unclear. V lost 7 bases to trimming and J lost 6 bases, with 12 bases between them. Germline CDR1 DFQATT, CDR2 SNEGSKA (reference sequence). The CDR3 covers 11 residues. The CDR3 nucleotides are TGCAGTGTTCTACGTGTAAATGGCTACACCTTC. Encoded protein: CSVLRVNGYTF.

This clonotype has only a few counts. The rearrangement uses TRBV24-1 and TRBJ2-3; D is unclear. CDR1 is KGHDR, CDR2 SFDVKD, per germline. This CDR3 region has 18 residues. V was trimmed by 4 bases and J by 0 bases, leaving 19 bases between them. CDR3 sequence reads: CATSDQRPISRSTDTQYF. CDR3 coding DNA: TGTGCCACCAGTGACCAGCGCCCCATAAGTCGGAGCACAGATACGCAGTATTTT.

The chain uses TRBV20-1 and TRBJ1-2, with 8 positions matching TRBD1. The CDR3 is made up of 13 amino acids. Per germline, CDR1 DFQATT and CDR2 SNEGSKA (reference sequence). V shed 5 bases, J shed 3 bases, and the junction held 5 bases outside the gene matches. The DNA of the CDR3 is TGCAGTGCTGGTTCGGGACAGGACTATGGCTACACCTTC. Protein product: CSAGSGQDYGYTF.

This clonotype was seen more than once but under ten times. This rearrangement joins TRBV9 to TRBJ2-1; 8 bases align to TRBD2. V gave up 1 base and J gave up 6 bases; unmatched junction bases: 6. The germline CDR1 and CDR2 sequences are SGDLS and YYNGEE. There are 15 residues in the CDR3. Here the CDR3 DNA reads TGTGCCAGCAGCGTAAGGACGGGGGGGTCCAATGAGCAGTTCTTC. Residues: CASSVRTGGSNEQFF.

The chain has TRBV5-5 and TRBJ2-3, with 8 bases lining up with TRBD1. CDR1 SGHKS and CDR2 YYEKEE come from the germline V gene (reference sequence). Unmatched junction bases numbered 8, after V lost 7 bases and J lost 4 bases. The CDR3 is 14 amino acids. The CDR3 region has the DNA TGTGCCAGCGGAAGGACAGGGAAGGCAGATACGCAGTATTTT. This sequence encodes CASGRTGKADTQYF.

The chain couples TRBV11-2 to TRBJ2-1; TRBD2 matches at 12 bases. The CDR3 is made up of 18 amino acids. V was pared by 5 bases and J by 9 bases, with 17 bases of the junction left unmatched. Looked up from germline, CDR1 is SGHAT and CDR2 is FQNNGV. The CDR3 region has the DNA TGTGCCAGCAGCACCTCCATGGGGACTAGCGGGCGGATTAGTGAGCAGTTCTTC. Protein sequence: CASSTSMGTSGRISEQFF.

The V call is TRBV5-1, the J call TRBJ2-7, with a weak D call TRBD1 (7 bases). The CDR3 runs to 15 residues. Trimming removed 3 bases from V and 6 bases from J, with 19 bases in between. In germline, CDR1 is SGHRS, CDR2 YFSETQ. In DNA form, the CDR3 reads TGCGCCAGCAGCTACCGGGCGCGGGACAGTTCCGAGCAGTACTTC. Its translation: CASSYRARDSSEQYF.

There are a few counts of this clonotype. This chain joins TRBV7-9 and TRBJ1-5, with D possibly TRBD1 on 6 matching bases. The CDR3 runs 14 residues. Germline-derived CDR1 and CDR2 are SEHNR and FQNEAQ (reference sequence). The ends were cut back, 5 bases at V and 7 bases at J, with 15 bases in the middle. The CDR3 DNA sequence: TGTGCCAGCAGCAGGGAGGGGGGGAACCAGCCCCAGCATTTT. Protein product: CASSREGGNQPQHF.

The chain combines TRBV6-5 with TRBJ2-1; 12 positions agree with TRBD2. The CDR3 spans 16 residues. V lost 2 bases and J lost 7; bases outside the gene matches: 6. CDR1 is MNHEY, CDR2 SVGAGI, per germline. CDR3 sequence reads: CASSYGLAGSGNEQFF. In nucleotides, the CDR3 is TGTGCCAGCAGTTACGGACTAGCGGGGTCAGGAAATGAGCAGTTCTTC.

In this sample, this clonotype turned up many times. V usage is TRBV6-4 and J usage is TRBJ2-2; D perhaps matches TRBD1 (5 bases). V dropped 0 bases and J dropped 1 base, with 6 bases sitting between them. Per germline, CDR1 MRHNA and CDR2 SNTAGT. The CDR3 consists of 15 residues. In nucleotides, the CDR3 is TGTGCCAGCAGTGACTCAGGGGAGAACACCGGGGAGCTGTTTTTT. Translation: CASSDSGENTGELFF.

Only a few counts were recorded for this clonotype. The chain has TRBV28 and TRBJ1-1; 8 nucleotides align to TRBD1. V lost 6 bases to trimming and J lost 8 bases; unmatched junction nucleotides: 11. The germline V gene has CDR1 MDHEN and CDR2 SYDVKM. The CDR3 is 14 residues long. In DNA, the CDR3 is TGTGCCAGCAGCACGAGGACAGGGACCTCCGAAGCTTTCTTT. Amino acid sequence: CASSTRTGTSEAFF.

This clonotype has just a few counts. The chain has TRBV28 and TRBJ2-7, with D unclear. The CDR3 has 15 residues. The V gene's germline CDR1 is MDHEN and CDR2 SYDVKM. Deletions cut 7 bases from V and 3 bases from J, with 19 bases between. The CDR3 is CASTPLGPNNYEQYF. The CDR3 DNA is TGTGCCAGCACTCCCCTCGGCCCTAACAACTACGAGCAGTACTTC.